This T cell receptor (beta chain) was profiled in a study of early T cells in non-severe SARS-CoV-2 infection. Study as a whole: Sequencing targeted bulk RNA from unsorted whole blood, leaving chains unpaired. Study-level results: VDJdb matching, biased toward anti-spike CD8 responses, missed private and CD4 specificities.

This clonotype showed up many times. Its matching antigen is unknown. Trimming shortened V by 4 bases and J by 0 bases, and 8 bases separated the two germline ends. The length of the CDR3 is 14 residues. Germline values: CDR1 MNHEY, CDR2 SVGAGI. Individual cDNA molecules received unique molecular identifiers. Using its own MiXCR run on the 5' RACE reads, TCRdb lists one record per CDR3 protein. The sample lists 80,000 or so distinct CDR3 sequences; 11% to 15% were seen once. The gene calls are TRBV6-5 and TRBJ2-3, with D possibly matching TRBD2 (5 bases). This clonotype was sampled from an adult who was a healthcare worker with PCR-confirmed SARS-CoV-2 infection or an uninfected control (not recorded which). The specimen sequenced was whole blood. The CDR3, as DNA: TGTGCCAGCAGTTTGAGGAGGAGCACAGATACGCAGTATTTT. This translates into CASSLRRSTDTQYF.